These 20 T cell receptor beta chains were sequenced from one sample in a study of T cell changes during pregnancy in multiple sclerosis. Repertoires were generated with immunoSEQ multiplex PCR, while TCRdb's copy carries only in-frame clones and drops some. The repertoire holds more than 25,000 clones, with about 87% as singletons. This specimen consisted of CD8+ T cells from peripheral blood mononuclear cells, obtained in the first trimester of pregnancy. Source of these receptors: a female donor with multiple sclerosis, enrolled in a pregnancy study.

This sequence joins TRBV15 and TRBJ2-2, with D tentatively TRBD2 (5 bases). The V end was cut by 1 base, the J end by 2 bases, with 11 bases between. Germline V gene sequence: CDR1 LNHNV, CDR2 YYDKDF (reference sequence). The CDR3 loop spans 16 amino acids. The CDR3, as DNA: TGTGCCACCAGCAGAGTGGCGAGGGAAAACACCGGGGAGCTGTTTTTT. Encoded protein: CATSRVARENTGELFF.

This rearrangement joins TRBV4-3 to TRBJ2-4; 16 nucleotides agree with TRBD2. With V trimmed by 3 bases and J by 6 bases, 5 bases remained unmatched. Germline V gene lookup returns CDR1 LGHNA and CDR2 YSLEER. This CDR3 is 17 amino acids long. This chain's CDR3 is CASSQGLAGGHGNIQYF. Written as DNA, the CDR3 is TGCGCCAGCAGCCAGGGACTAGCGGGGGGGCACGGAAACATTCAGTACTTC.

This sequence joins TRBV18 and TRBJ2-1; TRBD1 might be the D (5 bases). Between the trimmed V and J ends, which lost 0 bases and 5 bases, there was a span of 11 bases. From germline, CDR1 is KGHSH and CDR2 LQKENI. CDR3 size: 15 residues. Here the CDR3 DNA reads TGTGCCAGCTCACCACCGGGGCAGGTAGACAATGAGCAGTTCTTC. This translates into CASSPPGQVDNEQFF.

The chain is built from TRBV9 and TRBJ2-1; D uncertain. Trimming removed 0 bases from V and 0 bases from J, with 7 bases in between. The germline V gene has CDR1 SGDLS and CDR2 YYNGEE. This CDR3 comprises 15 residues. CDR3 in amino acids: CASSVGDSSYNEQFF. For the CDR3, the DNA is TGTGCCAGCAGCGTAGGCGATTCCTCCTACAATGAGCAGTTCTTC.

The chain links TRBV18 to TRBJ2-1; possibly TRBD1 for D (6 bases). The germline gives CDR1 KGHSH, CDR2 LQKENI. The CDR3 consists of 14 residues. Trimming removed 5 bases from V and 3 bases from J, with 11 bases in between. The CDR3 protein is CASSFTGYYNEQFF. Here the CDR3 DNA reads TGTGCCAGCTCATTCACAGGGTACTACAATGAGCAGTTCTTC. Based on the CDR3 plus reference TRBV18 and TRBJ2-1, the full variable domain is NAGVMQNPRHLVRRRGQEARLRCSPMKGHSHVYWYRQLPEEGLKFMVYLQKENIIDESGMPKERFSAEFPKEGPSILRIQQVVRGDSAAYFCASSFTGYYNEQFFGPGTRLTVL.

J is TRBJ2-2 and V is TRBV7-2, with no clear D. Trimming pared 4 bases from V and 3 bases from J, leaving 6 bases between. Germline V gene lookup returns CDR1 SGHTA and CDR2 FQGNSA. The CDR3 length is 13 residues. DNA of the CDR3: TGTGCCAGCAGCTCCGGGTACACCGGGGAGCTGTTTTTT. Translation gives CASSSGYTGELFF. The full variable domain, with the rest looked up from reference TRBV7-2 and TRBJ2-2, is GAGVSQSPSNKVTEKGKDVELRCDPISGHTALYWYRQSLGQGLEFLIYFQGNSAPDKSGLPSDRFSAERTGGSVSTLTIQRTQQEDSAVYLCASSSGYTGELFFGEGSRLTVL.

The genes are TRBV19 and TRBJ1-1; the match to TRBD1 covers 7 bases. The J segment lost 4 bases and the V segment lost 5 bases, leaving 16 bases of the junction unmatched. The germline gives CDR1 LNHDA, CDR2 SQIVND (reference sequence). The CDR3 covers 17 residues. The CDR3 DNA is TGTGCCAGTAGTGCCCAGGGGGGTAATACCCTTATCACTGAAGCTTTCTTT. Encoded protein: CASSAQGGNTLITEAFF.

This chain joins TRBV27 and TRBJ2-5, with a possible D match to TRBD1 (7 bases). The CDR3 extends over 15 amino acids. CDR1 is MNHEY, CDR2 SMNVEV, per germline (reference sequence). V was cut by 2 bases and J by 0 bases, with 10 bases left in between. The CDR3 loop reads CASSLTRGDQETQYF. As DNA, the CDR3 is TGTGCCAGCAGTTTAACCAGGGGGGACCAAGAGACCCAGTACTTC.

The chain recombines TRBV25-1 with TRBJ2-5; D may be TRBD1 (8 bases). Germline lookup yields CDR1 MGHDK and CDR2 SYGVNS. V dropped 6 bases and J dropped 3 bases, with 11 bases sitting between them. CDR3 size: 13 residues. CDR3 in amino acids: CASSTGGEETQYF. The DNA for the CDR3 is TGTGCCAGCAGCACAGGGGGGGAAGAGACCCAGTACTTC.

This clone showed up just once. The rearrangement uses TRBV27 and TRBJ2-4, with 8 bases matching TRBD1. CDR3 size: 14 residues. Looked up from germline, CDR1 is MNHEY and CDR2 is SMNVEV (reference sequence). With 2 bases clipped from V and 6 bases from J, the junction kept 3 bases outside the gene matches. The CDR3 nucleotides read TGTGCCAGCAGTTTACGACAGGGGTCAAACATTCAGTACTTC. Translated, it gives CASSLRQGSNIQYF.

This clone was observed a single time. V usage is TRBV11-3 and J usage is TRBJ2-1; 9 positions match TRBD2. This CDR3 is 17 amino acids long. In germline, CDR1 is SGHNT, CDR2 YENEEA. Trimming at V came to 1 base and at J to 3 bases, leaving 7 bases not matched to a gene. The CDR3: CASSLGTSEGLYNEQFF. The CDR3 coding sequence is TGTGCCAGCAGCTTAGGGACTAGCGAGGGGCTCTACAATGAGCAGTTCTTC.

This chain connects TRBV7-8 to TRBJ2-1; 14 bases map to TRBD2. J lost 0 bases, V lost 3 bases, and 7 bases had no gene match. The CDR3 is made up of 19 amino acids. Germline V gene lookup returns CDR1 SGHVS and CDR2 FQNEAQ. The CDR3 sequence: CASSLGLAGARSSYNEQFF. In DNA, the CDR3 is TGTGCCAGCAGCTTGGGACTAGCGGGGGCCCGGAGCTCCTACAATGAGCAGTTCTTC.

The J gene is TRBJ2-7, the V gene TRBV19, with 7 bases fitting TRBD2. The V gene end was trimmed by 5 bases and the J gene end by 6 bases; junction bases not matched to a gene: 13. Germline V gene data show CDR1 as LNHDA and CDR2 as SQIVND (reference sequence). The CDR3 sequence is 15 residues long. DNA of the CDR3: TGTGCCAGTAGTCTACGAGGCGGGAGAATGAGCGAGCAGTACTTC. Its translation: CASSLRGGRMSEQYF.

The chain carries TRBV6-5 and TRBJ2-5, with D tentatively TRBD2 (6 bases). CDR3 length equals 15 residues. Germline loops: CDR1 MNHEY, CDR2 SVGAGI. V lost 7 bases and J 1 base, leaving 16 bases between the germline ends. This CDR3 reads CASMRAGSSQETQYF. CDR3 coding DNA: TGTGCCAGCATGAGGGCGGGGTCATCCCAAGAGACCCAGTACTTC.

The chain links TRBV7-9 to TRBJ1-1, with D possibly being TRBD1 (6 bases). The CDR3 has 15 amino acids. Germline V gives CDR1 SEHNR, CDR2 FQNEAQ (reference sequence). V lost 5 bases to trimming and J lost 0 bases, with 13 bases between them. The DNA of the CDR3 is TGTGCCAGCAGCCTCCCCGCAGGGGTGAACACTGAAGCTTTCTTT. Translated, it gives CASSLPAGVNTEAFF.

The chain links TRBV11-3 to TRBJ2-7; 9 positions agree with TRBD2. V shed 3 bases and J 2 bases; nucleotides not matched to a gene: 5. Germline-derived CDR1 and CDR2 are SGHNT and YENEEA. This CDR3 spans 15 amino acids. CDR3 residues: CASSFSGGPTYEQYF. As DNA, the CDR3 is TGTGCCAGCAGCTTCAGCGGGGGGCCTACCTACGAGCAGTACTTC.

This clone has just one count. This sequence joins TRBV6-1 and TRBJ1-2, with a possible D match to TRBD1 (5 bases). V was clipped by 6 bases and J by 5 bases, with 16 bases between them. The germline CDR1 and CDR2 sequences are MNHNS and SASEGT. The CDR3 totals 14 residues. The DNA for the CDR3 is TGTGCCAGCAGCCCGGGGGGGTCGGGGTATGGCTACACCTTC. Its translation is CASSPGGSGYGYTF.

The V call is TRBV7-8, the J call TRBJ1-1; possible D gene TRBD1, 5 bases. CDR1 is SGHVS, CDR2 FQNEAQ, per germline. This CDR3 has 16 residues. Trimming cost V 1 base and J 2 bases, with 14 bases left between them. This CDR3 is CASSLEAIGVNTEAFF. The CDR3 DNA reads TGTGCCAGCAGCTTAGAGGCGATAGGGGTAAACACTGAAGCTTTCTTT.

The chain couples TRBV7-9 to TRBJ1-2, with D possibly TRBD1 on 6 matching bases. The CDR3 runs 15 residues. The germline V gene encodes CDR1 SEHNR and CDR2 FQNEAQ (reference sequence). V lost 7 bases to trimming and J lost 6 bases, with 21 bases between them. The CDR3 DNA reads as TGTGCCAGCACCCACTCCTTTGGACAGTCCCATGGCTACACCTTC. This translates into CASTHSFGQSHGYTF.

For the CDR3, the DNA is TGTGCCAGCAGTTTATTAAGGGACAGGGGAGTACATAAGGACACTGAAGCTTTCTTT. Its protein is CASSLLRDRGVHKDTEAFF. The V and J genes are TRBV27 and TRBJ1-1; the match to TRBD1 covers 10 bases. The CDR3 runs to 19 residues. V shed 1 base and J 3 bases; nucleotides not matched to a gene: 14. Germline V CDR1 and CDR2: MNHEY, SMNVEV (reference sequence).